This passage covers 8 T cell receptor beta chains from one sample sequenced in a study of cytomegalovirus exposure and HLA in healthy donors. The PCR made use of 60 Vbeta and 13 Jbeta primers. Only in-frame clones appear in the TCRdb table, and some are missing; sequencing was by immunoSEQ multiplex PCR. The sample carries 200,000 or so clones, 79% recorded once. The sample taken for sequencing was PBMCs. These receptors were taken from a male donor in good health and CMV-seropositive.

The J gene is TRBJ1-2, the V gene TRBV6-5, with TRBD1 identical over 8 bases. V was clipped by 7 bases and J by 6 bases; unmatched bases: 7. The CDR3 has 13 amino acids. CDR1 and CDR2 from the germline V gene are MNHEY and SVGAGI. CDR3 nucleotides: TGTGCCAGCACCCAGGGGGCACGGAATGGCTACACCTTC. Protein product: CASTQGARNGYTF.

The chain is built from TRBV7-6 and TRBJ2-2; TRBD2 is a possible D gene (6 bases). Germline V gives CDR1 SGHVS, CDR2 FNYEAQ. V was clipped by 5 bases and J by 0 bases, with 13 bases between them. This CDR3 spans 16 amino acids. The DNA for the CDR3 is TGTGCCAGCAGCATTACTAGCAGCGCGAACACCGGGGAGCTGTTTTTT. This sequence encodes CASSITSSANTGELFF.

The chain recombines TRBV7-9 with TRBJ2-7; the D is unclear. V was trimmed by 2 bases and J by 4 bases, leaving 6 bases between them. CDR1 and CDR2 (germline): SEHNR, FQNEAQ (reference sequence). The CDR3 runs 12 residues. The CDR3 spells CASSLIPYEQYF. Written as DNA, the CDR3 is TGTGCCAGCAGCTTAATTCCGTACGAGCAGTACTTC. Full variable domain (outside the CDR3, taken from reference TRBV7-9 and TRBJ2-7): DTGVSQNPRHKITKRGQNVTFRCDPISEHNRLYWYRQTLGQGPEFLTYFQNEAQLEKSRLLSDRFSAERPKGSFSTLEIQRTEQGDSAMYLCASSLIPYEQYFGPGTRLTVT.

Points on this clone: Other DNA sequences of this sample code for an identical CDR3. The CDR3 region is CSVGQGGEKLFF. The CDR3 DNA sequence: TGCAGCGTGGGACAGGGCGGTGAAAAACTGTTTTTT. The chain is built from TRBV29-1 and TRBJ1-4; 9 positions match TRBD1. CDR1 and CDR2 from the germline V gene are SQVTM and ANQGSEA. Trimming at V came to 6 bases and at J to 7 bases, leaving 3 bases not matched to a gene. The CDR3 loop spans 12 amino acids.

The J gene is TRBJ2-7, the V gene TRBV13; the D gene is possibly TRBD2 (5 bases). Germline V gene sequence: CDR1 PRHDT, CDR2 FYEKMQ (reference sequence). CDR3 length: 14 residues. V was pared by 1 base and J by 0 bases, with 7 bases between. Here the CDR3 reads CASSLDGISYEQYF. The CDR3 region has the DNA TGTGCCAGCAGCTTAGACGGGATCTCCTACGAGCAGTACTTC.

This clone was seen just once. This rearrangement joins TRBV7-3 to TRBJ1-2; possible D gene TRBD1, 5 bases. V was clipped by 6 bases and J by 1 base, with 6 bases between them. CDR3 size: 12 residues. Looked up from germline, CDR1 is SGHTA and CDR2 is FQGTGA. The CDR3 nucleotides read TGTGCCAGCAGGACAGTTAACTATGGCTACACCTTC. It codes for CASRTVNYGYTF. Variable domain in full (rest from reference TRBV7-3 and TRBJ1-2): GAGVSQTPSNKVTEKGKYVELRCDPISGHTALYWYRQSLGQGPEFLIYFQGTGAADDSGLPNDRFFAVRPEGSVSTLKIQRTERGDSAVYLCASRTVNYGYTFGSGTRLTVV.

The chain carries TRBV7-9 and TRBJ2-5; 11 nucleotides match TRBD2. Germline V gene sequence: CDR1 SEHNR, CDR2 FQNEAQ (reference sequence). The CDR3 runs to 15 residues. The J segment lost 4 bases and the V segment lost 4 bases, leaving 5 bases of the junction unmatched. The CDR3 protein is CASSYTSGGTETQYF. The CDR3 nucleotides read TGTGCCAGCAGCTATACTAGCGGGGGTACAGAGACCCAGTACTTC.

The chain links TRBV9 to TRBJ1-1, with 7 bases lining up with TRBD1. Germline CDR1 is SGDLS and CDR2 is YYNGEE. This CDR3 contains 15 residues. V lost 4 bases, J lost 2 bases, and 8 bases stayed unmatched. The DNA for the CDR3 is TGTGCCAGCAGCCCACAGGGGTCTCCTAACACTGAAGCTTTCTTT. It is translated as CASSPQGSPNTEAFF.